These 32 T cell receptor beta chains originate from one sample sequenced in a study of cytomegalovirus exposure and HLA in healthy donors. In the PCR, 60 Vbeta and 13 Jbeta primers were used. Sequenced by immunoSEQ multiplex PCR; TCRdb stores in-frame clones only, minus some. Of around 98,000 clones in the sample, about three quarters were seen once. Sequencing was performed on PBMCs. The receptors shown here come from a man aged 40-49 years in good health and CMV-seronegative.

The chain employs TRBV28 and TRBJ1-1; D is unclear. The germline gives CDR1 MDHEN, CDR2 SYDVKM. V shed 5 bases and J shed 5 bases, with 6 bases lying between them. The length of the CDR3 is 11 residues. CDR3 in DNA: TGTGCCAGCAGTCGGGTGACTGAAGCTTTCTTT. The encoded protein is CASSRVTEAFF.

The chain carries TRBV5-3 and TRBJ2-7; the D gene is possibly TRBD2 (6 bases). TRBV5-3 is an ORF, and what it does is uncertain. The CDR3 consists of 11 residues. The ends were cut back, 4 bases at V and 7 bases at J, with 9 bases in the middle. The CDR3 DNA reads TGTGCCAGAAGCAGGAGGGTTGAGCAGTACTTC. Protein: CARSRRVEQYF.

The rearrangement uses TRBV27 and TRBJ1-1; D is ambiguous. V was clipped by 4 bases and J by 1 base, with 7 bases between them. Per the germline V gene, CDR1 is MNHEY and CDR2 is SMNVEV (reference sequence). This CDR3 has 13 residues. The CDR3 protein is CASSYLKNTEAFF. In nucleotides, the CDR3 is TGTGCCAGCAGTTATCTAAAGAACACTGAAGCTTTCTTT.

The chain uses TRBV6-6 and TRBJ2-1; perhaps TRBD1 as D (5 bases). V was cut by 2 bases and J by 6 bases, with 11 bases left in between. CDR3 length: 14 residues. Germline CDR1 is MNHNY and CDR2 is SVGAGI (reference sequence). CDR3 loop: CASSYAQGSNEQFF. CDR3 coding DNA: TGTGCCAGCAGTTACGCCCAGGGTAGCAATGAGCAGTTCTTC.

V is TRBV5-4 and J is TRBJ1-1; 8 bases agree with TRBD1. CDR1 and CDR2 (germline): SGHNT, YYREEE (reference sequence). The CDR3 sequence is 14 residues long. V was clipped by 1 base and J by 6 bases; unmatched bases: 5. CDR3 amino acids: CASSLRQGRAEAFF. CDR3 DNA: TGTGCCAGCAGCTTGCGACAGGGGCGGGCTGAAGCTTTCTTT. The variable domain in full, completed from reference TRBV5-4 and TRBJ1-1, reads ETGVTQSPTHLIKTRGQQVTLRCSSQSGHNTVSWYQQALGQGPQFIFQYYREEENGRGNFPPRFSGLQFPNYSSELNVNALELDDSALYLCASSLRQGRAEAFFGQGTRLTVV.

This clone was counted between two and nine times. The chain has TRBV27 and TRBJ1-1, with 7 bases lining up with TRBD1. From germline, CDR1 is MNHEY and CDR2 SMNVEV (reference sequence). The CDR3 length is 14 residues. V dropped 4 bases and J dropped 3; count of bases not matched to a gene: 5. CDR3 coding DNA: TGTGCCAGCAGTTCAAAACAGGGGTACACTGAAGCTTTCTTT. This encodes CASSSKQGYTEAFF.

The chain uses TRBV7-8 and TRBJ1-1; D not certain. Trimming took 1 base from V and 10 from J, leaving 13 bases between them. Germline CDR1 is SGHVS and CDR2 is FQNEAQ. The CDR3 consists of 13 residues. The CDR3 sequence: CASSLGTASSAFF. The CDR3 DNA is TGTGCCAGCAGCTTAGGTACAGCTTCGTCAGCTTTCTTT.

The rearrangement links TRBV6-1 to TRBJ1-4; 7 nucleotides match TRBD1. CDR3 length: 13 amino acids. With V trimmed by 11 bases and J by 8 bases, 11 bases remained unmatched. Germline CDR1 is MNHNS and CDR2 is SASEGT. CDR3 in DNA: TGTGCCTCAAGGACAGGAGGGCGGGAAAAACTGTTTTTT. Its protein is CASRTGGREKLFF.

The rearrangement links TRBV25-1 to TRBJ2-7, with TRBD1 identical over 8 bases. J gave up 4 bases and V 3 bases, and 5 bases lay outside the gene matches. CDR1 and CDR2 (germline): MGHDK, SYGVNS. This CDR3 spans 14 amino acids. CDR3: CASSDGQGIYEQYF. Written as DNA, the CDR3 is TGTGCCAGCAGTGATGGACAGGGTATATACGAGCAGTACTTC.

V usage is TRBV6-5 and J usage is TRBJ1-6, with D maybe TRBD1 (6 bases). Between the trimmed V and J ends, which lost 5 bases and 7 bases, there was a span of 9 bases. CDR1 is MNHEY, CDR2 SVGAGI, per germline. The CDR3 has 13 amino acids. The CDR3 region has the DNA TGTGCCAGCAGTCAGGGGAGAAATTCACCCCTCCACTTT. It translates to CASSQGRNSPLHF.

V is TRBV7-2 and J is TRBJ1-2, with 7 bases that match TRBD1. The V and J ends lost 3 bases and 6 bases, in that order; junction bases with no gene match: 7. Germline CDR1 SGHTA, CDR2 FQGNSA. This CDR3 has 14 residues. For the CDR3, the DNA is TGTGCCAGCAGCTTGGGGACAGCAAACGATGGCTACACCTTC. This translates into CASSLGTANDGYTF. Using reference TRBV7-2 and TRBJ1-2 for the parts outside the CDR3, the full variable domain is GAGVSQSPSNKVTEKGKDVELRCDPISGHTALYWYRQSLGQGLEFLIYFQGNSAPDKSGLPSDRFSAERTGGSVSTLTIQRTQQEDSAVYLCASSLGTANDGYTFGSGTRLTVV.

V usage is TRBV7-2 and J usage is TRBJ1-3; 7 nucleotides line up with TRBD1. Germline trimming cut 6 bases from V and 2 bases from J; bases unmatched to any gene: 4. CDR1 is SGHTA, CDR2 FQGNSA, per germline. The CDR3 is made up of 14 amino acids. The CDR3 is CASSYRGAGNTIYF. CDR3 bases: TGTGCCAGCAGTTACAGGGGTGCTGGAAACACCATATATTTT.

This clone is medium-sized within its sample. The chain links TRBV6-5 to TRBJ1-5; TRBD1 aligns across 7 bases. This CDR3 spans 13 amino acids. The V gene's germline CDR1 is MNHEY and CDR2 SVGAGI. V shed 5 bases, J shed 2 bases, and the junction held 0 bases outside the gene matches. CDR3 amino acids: CASSDRGNQPQHF. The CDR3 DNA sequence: TGTGCCAGCAGTGACAGGGGCAATCAGCCCCAGCATTTT.

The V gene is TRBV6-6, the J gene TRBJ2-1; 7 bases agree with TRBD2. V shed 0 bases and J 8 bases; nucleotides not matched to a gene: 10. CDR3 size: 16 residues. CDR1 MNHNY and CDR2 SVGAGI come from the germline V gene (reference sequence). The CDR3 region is CASSYSRSGVTYEQFF. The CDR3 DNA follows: TGTGCCAGCAGTTACTCGAGGAGCGGGGTTACTTATGAGCAGTTCTTC.

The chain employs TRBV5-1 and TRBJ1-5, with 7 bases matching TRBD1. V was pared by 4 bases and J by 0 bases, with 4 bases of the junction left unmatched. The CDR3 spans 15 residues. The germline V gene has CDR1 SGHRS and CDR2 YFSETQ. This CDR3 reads CASSPGTVSNQPQHF. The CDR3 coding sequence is TGCGCCAGCAGCCCCGGGACAGTTAGCAATCAGCCCCAGCATTTT.

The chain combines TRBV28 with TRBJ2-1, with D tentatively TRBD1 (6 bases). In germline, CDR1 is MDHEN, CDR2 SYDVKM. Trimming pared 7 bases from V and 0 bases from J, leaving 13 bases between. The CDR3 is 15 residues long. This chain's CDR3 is CASTLQGSSYNEQFF. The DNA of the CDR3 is TGTGCCAGCACGTTGCAGGGGAGCTCCTACAATGAGCAGTTCTTC.

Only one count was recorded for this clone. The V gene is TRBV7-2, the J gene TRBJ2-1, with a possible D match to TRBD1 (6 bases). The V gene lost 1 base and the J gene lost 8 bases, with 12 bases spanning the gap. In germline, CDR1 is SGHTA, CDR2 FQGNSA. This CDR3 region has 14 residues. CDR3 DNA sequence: TGTGCCAGCAGCTTAGTTGTCAGGGGCGATGAGCAGTTCTTC. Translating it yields CASSLVVRGDEQFF. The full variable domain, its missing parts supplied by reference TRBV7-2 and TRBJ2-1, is GAGVSQSPSNKVTEKGKDVELRCDPISGHTALYWYRQSLGQGLEFLIYFQGNSAPDKSGLPSDRFSAERTGGSVSTLTIQRTQQEDSAVYLCASSLVVRGDEQFFGPGTRLTVL.

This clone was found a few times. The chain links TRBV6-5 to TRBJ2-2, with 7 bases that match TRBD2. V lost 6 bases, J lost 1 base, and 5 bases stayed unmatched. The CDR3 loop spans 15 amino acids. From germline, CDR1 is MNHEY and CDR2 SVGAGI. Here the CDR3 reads CASRPLAENTGELFF. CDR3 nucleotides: TGTGCCAGCAGGCCCCTAGCGGAGAACACCGGGGAGCTGTTTTTT.

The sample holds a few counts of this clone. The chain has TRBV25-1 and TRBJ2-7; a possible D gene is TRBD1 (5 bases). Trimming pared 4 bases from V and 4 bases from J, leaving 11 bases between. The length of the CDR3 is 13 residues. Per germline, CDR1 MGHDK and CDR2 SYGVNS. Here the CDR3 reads CASSVQGLYEQYF. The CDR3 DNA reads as TGTGCCAGCAGTGTCCAGGGTTTGTACGAGCAGTACTTC.

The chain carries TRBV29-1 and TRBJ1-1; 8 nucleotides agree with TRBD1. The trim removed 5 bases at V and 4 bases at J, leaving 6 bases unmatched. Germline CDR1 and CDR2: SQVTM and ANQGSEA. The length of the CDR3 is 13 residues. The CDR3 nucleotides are TGCAGCGTTTCCGGACAGGGCGGCACTGAAGCTTTCTTT. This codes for CSVSGQGGTEAFF.

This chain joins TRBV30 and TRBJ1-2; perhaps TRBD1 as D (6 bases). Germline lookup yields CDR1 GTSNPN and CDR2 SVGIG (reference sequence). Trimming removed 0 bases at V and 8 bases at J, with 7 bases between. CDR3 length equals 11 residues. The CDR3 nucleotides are TGTGCCTGGAGTGTTACAGGGGGCTACACCTTC. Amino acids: CAWSVTGGYTF.

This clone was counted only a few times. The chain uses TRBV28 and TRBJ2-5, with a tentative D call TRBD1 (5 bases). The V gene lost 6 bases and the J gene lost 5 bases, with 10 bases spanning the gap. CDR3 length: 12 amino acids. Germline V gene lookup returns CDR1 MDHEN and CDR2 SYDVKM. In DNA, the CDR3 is TGTGCCAGCAGGGACACCCACGAGACCCAGTACTTC. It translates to CASRDTHETQYF.

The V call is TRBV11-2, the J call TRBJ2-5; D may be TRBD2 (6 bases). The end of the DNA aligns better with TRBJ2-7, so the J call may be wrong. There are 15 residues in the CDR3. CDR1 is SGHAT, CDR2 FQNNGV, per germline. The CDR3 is CASSLGGTPIYEQYF. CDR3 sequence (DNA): TGTGCCAGCAGCTTAGGGGGGACTCCAATCTACGAGCAGTACTTC.

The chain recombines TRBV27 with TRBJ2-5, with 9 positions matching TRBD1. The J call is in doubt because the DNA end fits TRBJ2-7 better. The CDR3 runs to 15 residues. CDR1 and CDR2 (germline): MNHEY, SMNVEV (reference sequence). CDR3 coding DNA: TGTGCCAGCAGTCCGGGGACAGGGTCTTCCTACGAGCAGTACTTC. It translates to CASSPGTGSSYEQYF.

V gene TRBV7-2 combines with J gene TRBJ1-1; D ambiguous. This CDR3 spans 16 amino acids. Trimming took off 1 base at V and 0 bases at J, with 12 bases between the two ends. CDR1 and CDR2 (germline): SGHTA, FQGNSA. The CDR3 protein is CASSLVPTNMNTEAFF. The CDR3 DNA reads TGTGCCAGCAGCTTAGTCCCCACAAACATGAACACTGAAGCTTTCTTT.

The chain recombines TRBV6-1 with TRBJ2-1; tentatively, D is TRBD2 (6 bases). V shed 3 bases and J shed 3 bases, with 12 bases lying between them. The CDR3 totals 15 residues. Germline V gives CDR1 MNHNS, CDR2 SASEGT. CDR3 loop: CASSDGRGFYNEQFF. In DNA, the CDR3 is TGTGCCAGCAGTGATGGCCGGGGGTTCTACAATGAGCAGTTCTTC.

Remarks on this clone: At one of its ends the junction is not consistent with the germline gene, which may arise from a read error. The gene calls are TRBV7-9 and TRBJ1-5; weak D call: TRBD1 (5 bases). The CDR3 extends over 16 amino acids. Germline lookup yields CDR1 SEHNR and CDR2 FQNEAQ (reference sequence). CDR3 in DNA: TGTTCCAGCGGCGGCCGGGGGTCAAGGAGCAATCAGCCCCAGCATTTT. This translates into CSSGGRGSRSNQPQHF.

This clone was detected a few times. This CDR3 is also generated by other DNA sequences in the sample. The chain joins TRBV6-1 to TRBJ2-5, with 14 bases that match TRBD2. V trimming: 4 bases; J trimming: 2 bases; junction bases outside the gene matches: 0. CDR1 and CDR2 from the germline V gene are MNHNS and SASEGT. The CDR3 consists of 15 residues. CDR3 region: CASSGLAGGQETQYF. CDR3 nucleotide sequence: TGTGCCAGCAGTGGACTAGCGGGGGGGCAAGAGACCCAGTACTTC.

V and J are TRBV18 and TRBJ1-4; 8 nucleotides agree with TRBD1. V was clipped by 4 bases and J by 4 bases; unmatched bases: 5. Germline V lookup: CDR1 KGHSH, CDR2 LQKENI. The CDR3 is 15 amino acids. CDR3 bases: TGTGCCAGCTCACTTCCACAGGGGGGTAATGAAAAACTGTTTTTT. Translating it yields CASSLPQGGNEKLFF.

The CDR3 spells CASSHLQGQGARNTEAFF. The CDR3 nucleotides read TGCGCCAGCAGCCACCTACAGGGACAGGGGGCCCGGAACACTGAAGCTTTCTTT. The chain employs TRBV4-1 and TRBJ1-1, with 12 bases lining up with TRBD1. V shed 3 bases and J 1 base; nucleotides not matched to a gene: 9. CDR3 length equals 18 residues. CDR1 is MGHRA and CDR2 is YSYEKL in the germline V gene.

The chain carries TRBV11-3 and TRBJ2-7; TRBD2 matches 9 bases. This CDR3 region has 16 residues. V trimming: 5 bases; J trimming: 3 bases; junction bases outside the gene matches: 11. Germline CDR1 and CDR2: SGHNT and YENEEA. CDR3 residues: CASSIKPLAGLYEQYF. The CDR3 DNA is TGTGCCAGCAGCATCAAACCCCTAGCGGGGCTCTACGAGCAGTACTTC.

CDR3 DNA: TGTGCCAGCAAGGGCAGGGGGTATGGCTACACCTTC. This translates into CASKGRGYGYTF. The rearrangement joins TRBV2 to TRBJ1-2; 7 bases align to TRBD1. CDR3 length: 12 residues. The germline V gene encodes CDR1 SNHLY and CDR2 FYNNEI. J lost 5 bases, V lost 7 bases, and 4 bases had no gene match.